This TCR beta chain was identified during a study of blood T cell repertoires in COVID-19. Using immunoSEQ multiplex PCR, the repertoire was profiled, and TCRdb retains in-frame clones only, with some absent. This sample has 110,000 or so clones, with 86% found just once. Specimen: peripheral blood. The receptor comes from a man aged 65 to 85 who had recovered from COVID-19.

CDR3 bases: TGTGCCAGCAGCTTAGGCCCTACGCAGGGCGGTACGCAGTATTTT. Residues: CASSLGPTQGGTQYF. The genes are TRBV7-2 and TRBJ2-3; possible D gene TRBD1, 5 bases. Trimming took 1 base from V and 8 from J, leaving 16 bases between them. Per germline, CDR1 SGHTA and CDR2 FQGNSA. The CDR3 has 15 residues.